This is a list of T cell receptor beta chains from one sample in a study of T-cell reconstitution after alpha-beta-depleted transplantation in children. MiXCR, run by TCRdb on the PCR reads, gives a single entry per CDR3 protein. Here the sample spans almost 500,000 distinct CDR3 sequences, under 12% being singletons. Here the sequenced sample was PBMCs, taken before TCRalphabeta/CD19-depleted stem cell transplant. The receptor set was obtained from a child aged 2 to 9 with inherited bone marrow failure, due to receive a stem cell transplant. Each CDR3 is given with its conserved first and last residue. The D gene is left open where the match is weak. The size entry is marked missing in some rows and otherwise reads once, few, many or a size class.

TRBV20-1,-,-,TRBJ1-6,CSASIQGEYTIQALHF,TGCAGTGCTAGTATTCAGGGAGAATACACAATTCAGGCCCTCCACTTT
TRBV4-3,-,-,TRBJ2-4,CASSQDSDGTPRFGIQYF,TGCGCCAGCAGCCAAGATTCGGATGGGACACCCCGCTTTGGCATTCAGTACTTC
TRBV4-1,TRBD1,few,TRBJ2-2,CASSPAWDSNTGELFF,TGCGCCAGCAGCCCTGCGTGGGACAGTAACACCGGGGAGCTGTTTTTT
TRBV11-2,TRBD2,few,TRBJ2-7,CASSLVPPLAGGSHEQYF,TGTGCCAGCAGCTTAGTCCCCCCCCTAGCGGGAGGGTCCCACGAGCAGTACTTC
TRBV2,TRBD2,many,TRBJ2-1,CASKTSVYNEQFF,TGTGCCTCAAAGACTAGCGTCTACAATGAGCAGTTCTTC
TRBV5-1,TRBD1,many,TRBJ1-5,CASSLGQGLDQPQHF,TGCGCCAGCAGCTTGGGACAGGGTTTAGATCAGCCCCAGCATTTT
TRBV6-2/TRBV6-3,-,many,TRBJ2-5,CASNSIAKETQYF,TGTGCCAGCAATTCGATAGCGAAAGAGACCCAGTACTTC
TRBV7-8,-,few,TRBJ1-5,CASSQELLPGPYSNQPQHF,TGTGCCAGCAGCCAAGAACTATTACCGGGACCCTATAGCAATCAGCCCCAGCATTTT
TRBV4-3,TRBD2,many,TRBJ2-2,CASSVERESTGELFF,TGCGCCAGCAGCGTCGAGCGGGAGTCCACCGGGGAGCTGTTTTTT
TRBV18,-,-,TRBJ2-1,CASSPPFGLMSVEQFF,TGTGCCAGCTCACCACCGTTCGGACTAATGTCGGTTGAGCAGTTCTTC
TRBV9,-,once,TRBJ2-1,CASSPSASYNEQFF,TGTGCCAGCAGCCCTAGCGCGAGCTACAATGAGCAGTTCTTC
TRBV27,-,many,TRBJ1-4,CASSYALGENEKLFF,TGTGCCAGCAGTTATGCTTTGGGAGAGAATGAAAAACTGTTTTTT
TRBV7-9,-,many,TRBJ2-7,CASSLGAGSGDYEQYF,TGTGCCAGCAGCTTAGGAGCTGGGTCGGGGGACTACGAGCAGTACTTC
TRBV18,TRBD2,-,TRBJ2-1,CASSPKLAGGNEQFF,TGTGCCAGCTCACCAAAACTAGCGGGAGGCAATGAGCAGTTCTTC
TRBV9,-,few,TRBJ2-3,CASSGDGGTDTQYF,TGTGCCAGCAGCGGGGACGGTGGCACAGATACGCAGTATTTT
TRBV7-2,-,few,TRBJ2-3,CASSRRPQGTDTQYF,TGTGCCAGCAGCCGACGGCCCCAGGGCACAGATACGCAGTATTTT
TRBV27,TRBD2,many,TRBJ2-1,CASSLRGTSGNYEQFF,TGTGCCAGCAGTTTACGGGGGACTAGCGGGAACTATGAGCAGTTCTTC
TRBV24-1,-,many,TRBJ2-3,CATAGSASTDTQYF,TGTGCCACCGCAGGGTCCGCAAGCACAGATACGCAGTATTTT
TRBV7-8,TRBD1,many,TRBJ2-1,CASSLVDRGGYNEQFF,TGTGCCAGCAGCTTAGTTGACAGGGGTGGCTACAATGAGCAGTTCTTC
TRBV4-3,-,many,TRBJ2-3,CASSQDPPSLFNTDTQYF,TGCGCCAGCAGCCAAGATCCCCCCTCGCTCTTCAACACAGATACGCAGTATTTT
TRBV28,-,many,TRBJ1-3,CASSLFRGDPGNTIYF,TGTGCCAGCAGTTTATTTAGAGGGGATCCTGGAAACACCATATATTTT
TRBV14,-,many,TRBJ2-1,CASSQILARTPYNEQFF,TGTGCCAGCAGCCAAATTCTAGCGAGAACTCCCTACAATGAGCAGTTCTTC
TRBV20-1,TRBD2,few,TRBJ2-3,CSARDPGLAGGTDTQYF,TGCAGTGCTAGAGACCCGGGACTAGCGGGAGGCACTGATACGCAGTATTTT
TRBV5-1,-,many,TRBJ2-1,CASSLVGGAVSNEQFF,TGCGCCAGCAGCTTGGTTGGGGGAGCGGTTTCTAATGAGCAGTTCTTC
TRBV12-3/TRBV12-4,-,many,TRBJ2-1,CASHWGRERRVGNEQFF,TGTGCCAGCCATTGGGGGCGGGAGCGCCGGGTCGGGAATGAGCAGTTCTTC
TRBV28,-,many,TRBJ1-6,CASSHRDDSPLHF,TGTGCCAGCAGCCACAGGGACGATTCACCCCTCCACTTT
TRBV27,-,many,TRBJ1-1,CASSFQGPTEAFF,TGTGCCAGCAGTTTCCAGGGCCCCACTGAAGCTTTCTTT
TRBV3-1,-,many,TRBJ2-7,CASSHELGHEQYF,TGTGCCAGCAGCCATGAATTGGGCCACGAGCAGTACTTC
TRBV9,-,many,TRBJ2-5,CASSVGWAQETQYF,TGTGCCAGCAGCGTGGGGTGGGCCCAAGAGACCCAGTACTTC
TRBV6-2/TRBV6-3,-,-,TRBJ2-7,CASSYMTTYEQYF,TGTGCCAGCAGTTACATGACTACCTACGAGCAGTACTTC
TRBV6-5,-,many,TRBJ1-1,CASSYSGQAPTEAFF,TGTGCCAGCAGTTATAGTGGGCAGGCCCCCACTGAAGCTTTCTTT
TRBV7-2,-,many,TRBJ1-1,CASSLHAGGNTEAFF,TGTGCCAGCAGCTTACATGCTGGGGGGAACACTGAAGCTTTCTTT
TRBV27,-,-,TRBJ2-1,CASSLWQSSYNEQFF,TGTGCCAGCAGTTTATGGCAGTCTTCCTACAATGAGCAGTTCTTC
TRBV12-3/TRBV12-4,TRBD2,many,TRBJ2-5,CASRTSGSGETQYF,TGTGCCAGCAGGACTAGCGGGAGTGGAGAGACCCAGTACTTC
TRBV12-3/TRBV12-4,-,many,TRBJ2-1,CASSYGISYNEQFF,TGTGCCAGCAGTTACGGAATCTCCTACAATGAGCAGTTCTTC
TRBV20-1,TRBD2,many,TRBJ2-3,CSAHRTSGMMGMSTDTQYF,TGCAGTGCTCACAGGACTAGCGGGATGATGGGGATGAGCACAGATACGCAGTATTTT
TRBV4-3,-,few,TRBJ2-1,CASSQDWLADNEQFF,TGCGCCAGCAGCCAAGATTGGCTAGCCGACAATGAGCAGTTCTTC